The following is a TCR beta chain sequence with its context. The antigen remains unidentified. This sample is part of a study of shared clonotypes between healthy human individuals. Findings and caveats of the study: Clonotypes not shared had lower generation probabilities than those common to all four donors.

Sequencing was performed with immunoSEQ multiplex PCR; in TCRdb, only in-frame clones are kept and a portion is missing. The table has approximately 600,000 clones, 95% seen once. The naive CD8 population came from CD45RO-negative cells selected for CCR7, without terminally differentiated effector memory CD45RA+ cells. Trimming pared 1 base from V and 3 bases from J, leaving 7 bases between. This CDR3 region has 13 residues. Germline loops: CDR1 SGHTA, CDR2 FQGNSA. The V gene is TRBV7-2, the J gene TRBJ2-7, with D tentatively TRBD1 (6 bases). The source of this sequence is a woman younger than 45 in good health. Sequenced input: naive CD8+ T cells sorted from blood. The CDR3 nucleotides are TGTGCCAGCAGCTTAGGCAGGGGCTACGAGCAGTACTTC. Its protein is CASSLGRGYEQYF.